This T cell receptor beta chain was observed in a study of OX40 agonist ivuxolimab in advanced cancers. Clones were sequenced by immunoSEQ multiplex PCR, and TCRdb holds only the in-frame ones, with some missing. The sample yields roughly 66,000 clones, roughly 80% seen once. The V segment lost 4 bases and the J segment 2 bases; nucleotides outside the gene matches: 4. The CDR3 is 15 amino acids. CDR1 and CDR2 (germline): SGHDT, YYEEEE. V gene TRBV5-6 combines with J gene TRBJ2-1, with TRBD2 matching 9 bases. The sequence was obtained from an adult with an advanced solid tumor such as melanoma, head and neck, liver or kidney cancer. Source: CD4+ or CD8+ T cells sorted from blood, taken in a trial of the OX40 agonist ivuxolimab. CDR3 in amino acids: CASSQLAGTYNEQFF. DNA for the CDR3: TGTGCCAGCAGCCAGCTAGCGGGGACCTACAATGAGCAGTTCTTC.